What follows describes a single T cell receptor (beta chain). The assay was immunoSEQ multiplex PCR, and TCRdb's table has in-frame clones only and misses some. The table includes about 490,000 clones, 70% to 90% detected once. This sample is drawn from a study of blood T cell repertoires in COVID-19. Whole-study context: Italy, Spain and the United States were the sources of the convalescent and acute COVID-19 samples. Nucleic acid was either cDNA or gDNA, and it came from T cells, B-cell-depleted T cells, or PBMCs.

The sequencing sample was made of peripheral blood. The TCR comes from a human donor in a cohort sampled during active COVID-19.

The CDR3 protein is CASSIPPKAGANVLTF. The CDR3 bases are TGTGCCAGTAGTATCCCCCCGAAAGCCGGGGCCAACGTCCTGACTTTC. The chain combines TRBV19 with TRBJ2-6, with unresolved D. Germline CDR1 LNHDA, CDR2 SQIVND (reference sequence). The ends were cut back, 3 bases at V and 4 bases at J, with 13 bases in the middle. This CDR3 comprises 16 residues.